This T cell receptor beta chain is drawn from a study of CD8+CD57+ T cells in acquired aplastic anemia. Overall study context: The average for DNA from sorted CD4+ and CD8+ cells was 3 to 4 ug.

This clonotype appeared many times. What it binds is not known. One junction end does not reproduce the germline sequence, and a read error may be involved. CDR1 MNHNS and CDR2 SASEGT come from the germline V gene. This CDR3 has 15 amino acids. Both TCR beta VDJ combination and CDR3 sequence profiling were carried out. Genomic DNA was the template for this profiling. Each CDR3 protein is one row after TCRdb ran MiXCR on the reads. The sample consists of fewer than 250,000 distinct CDR3 sequences, approximately 45% of them appearing once. Patients sequenced had flow cytometry evidence of CD8+CD57+ cell expansion. Findings of the study overall: A set of approximately 29 CD8+ CDR3 sequences was shared between patients and controls, and these sequences appeared highly expressed in patients.

This clonotype originated in a human donor with aplastic anemia. The specimen sequenced was sorted CD4+, CD8+, or CD8+CD57+ T cells (not recorded which) from PBMCs. This chain links TRBV6-1 with TRBJ2-7, with D possibly TRBD2 on 5 matching bases. DNA of the CDR3: TGTGCCAGCAGTGAACGAAGAGCGGTGTCCTCCGAGCAGTACTTC. Translation gives CASSERRAVSSEQYF.